This T cell receptor (beta chain) was sequenced in a study of blood T cell repertoires in COVID-19. Across the study: Sites in the United States, Italy and Spain provided acute and convalescent COVID-19 samples.

The assay was immunoSEQ multiplex PCR, and TCRdb's table has in-frame clones only and misses some. The table records around 400,000 clones, around 87% of them present only once. Material: peripheral blood. The receptor's source is a woman in her sixties with COVID-19, enrolled during active disease.

As DNA, the CDR3 is TGCGCCAGCAGCTTGGAGGGAGCAGGCTACGAGCAGTACTTC. It is translated as CASSLEGAGYEQYF. The gene calls are TRBV5-1 and TRBJ2-7; TRBD2 is a possible D gene (5 bases). The V gene's germline CDR1 is SGHRS and CDR2 YFSETQ. V lost 0 bases, J lost 3 bases, and 10 bases lay in between. The CDR3 runs 14 residues.